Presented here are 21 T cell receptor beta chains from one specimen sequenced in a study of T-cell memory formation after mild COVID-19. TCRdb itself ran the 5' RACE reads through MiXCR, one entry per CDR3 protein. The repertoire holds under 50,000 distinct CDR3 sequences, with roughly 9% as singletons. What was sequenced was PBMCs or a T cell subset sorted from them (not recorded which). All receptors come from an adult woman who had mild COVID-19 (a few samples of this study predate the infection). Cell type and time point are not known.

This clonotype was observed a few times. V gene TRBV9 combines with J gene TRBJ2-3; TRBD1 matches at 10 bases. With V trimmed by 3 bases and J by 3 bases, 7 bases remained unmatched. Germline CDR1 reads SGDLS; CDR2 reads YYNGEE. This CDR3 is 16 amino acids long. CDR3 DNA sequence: TGTGCCAGCAGCGCCCGGGACAGGGGATTGACAGATACGCAGTATTTT. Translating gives CASSARDRGLTDTQYF.

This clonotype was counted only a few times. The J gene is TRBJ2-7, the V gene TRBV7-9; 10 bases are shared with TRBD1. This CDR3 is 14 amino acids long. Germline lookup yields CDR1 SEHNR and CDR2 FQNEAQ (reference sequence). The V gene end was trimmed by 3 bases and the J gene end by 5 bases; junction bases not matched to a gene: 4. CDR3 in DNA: TGTGCCAGCAGCTTCGGGACAGGGGTGGACGAGCAGTACTTC. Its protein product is CASSFGTGVDEQYF.

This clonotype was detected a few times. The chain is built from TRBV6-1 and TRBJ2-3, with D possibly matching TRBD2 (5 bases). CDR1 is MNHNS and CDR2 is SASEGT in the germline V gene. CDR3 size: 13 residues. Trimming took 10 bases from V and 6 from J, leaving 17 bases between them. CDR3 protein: CATSWERRDTQYF. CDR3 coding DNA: TGTGCCACCTCGTGGGAGAGGAGGGATACGCAGTATTTT.

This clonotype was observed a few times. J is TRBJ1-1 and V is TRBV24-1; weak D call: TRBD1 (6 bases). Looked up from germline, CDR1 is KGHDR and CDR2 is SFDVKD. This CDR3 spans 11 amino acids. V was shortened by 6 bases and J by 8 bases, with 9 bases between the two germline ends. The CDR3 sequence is CATSRGNEAFF. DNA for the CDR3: TGTGCCACCAGTAGGGGGAACGAAGCTTTCTTT.

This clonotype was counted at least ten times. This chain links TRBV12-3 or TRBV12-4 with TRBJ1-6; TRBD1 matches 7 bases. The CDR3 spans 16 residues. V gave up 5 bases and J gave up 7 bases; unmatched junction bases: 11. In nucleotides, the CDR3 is TGTGCCAGCAGTCAGAACAGGGGTTTTGGGAATTCACCCCTCCACTTT. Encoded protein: CASSQNRGFGNSPLHF.

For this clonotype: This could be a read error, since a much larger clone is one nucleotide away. The CDR3 is CASGLWDRGRGYTF. The CDR3 bases are TGTGCCAGCGGCCTGTGGGACAGGGGGCGAGGCTACACCTTC. This rearrangement joins TRBV7-2 to TRBJ1-2, with 12 bases matching TRBD1. The V and J ends lost 8 bases and 8 bases, in that order; junction bases with no gene match: 9. The CDR3 runs 14 residues. In germline, CDR1 is SGHTA, CDR2 FQGNSA.

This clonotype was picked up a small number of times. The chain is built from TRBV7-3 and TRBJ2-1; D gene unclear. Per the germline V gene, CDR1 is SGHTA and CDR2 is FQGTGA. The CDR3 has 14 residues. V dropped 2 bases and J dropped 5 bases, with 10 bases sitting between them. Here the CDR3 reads CASSLSSTNNEQFF. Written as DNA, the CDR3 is TGTGCCAGCAGCTTATCTAGTACCAACAATGAGCAGTTCTTC.

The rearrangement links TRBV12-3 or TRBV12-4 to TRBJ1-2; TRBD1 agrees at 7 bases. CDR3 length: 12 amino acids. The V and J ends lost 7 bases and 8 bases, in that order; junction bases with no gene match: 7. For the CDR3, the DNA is TGTGCCAGCACCGACAGGGCAAGCGGCTACACCTTC. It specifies CASTDRASGYTF.

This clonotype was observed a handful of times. The CDR3 spells CASSLPSGSTDTQYF. CDR3 in DNA: TGTGCCAGCAGCTTACCTAGCGGGAGTACAGATACGCAGTATTTT. The chain is built from TRBV7-9 and TRBJ2-3; TRBD2 agrees at 10 bases. The V segment lost 2 bases and the J segment 3 bases; nucleotides outside the gene matches: 2. Germline lookup yields CDR1 SEHNR and CDR2 FQNEAQ (reference sequence). The CDR3 consists of 15 residues. The variable domain in full, with the rest retrieved from reference TRBV7-9 and TRBJ2-3, is DTGVSQNPRHKITKRGQNVTFRCDPISEHNRLYWYRQTLGQGPEFLTYFQNEAQLEKSRLLSDRFSAERPKGSFSTLEIQRTEQGDSAMYLCASSLPSGSTDTQYFGPGTRLTVL.

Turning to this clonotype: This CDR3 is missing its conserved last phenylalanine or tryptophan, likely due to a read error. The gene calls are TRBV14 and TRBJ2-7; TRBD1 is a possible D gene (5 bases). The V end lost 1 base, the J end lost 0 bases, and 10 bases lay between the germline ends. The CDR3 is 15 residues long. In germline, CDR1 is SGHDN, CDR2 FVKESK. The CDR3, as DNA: TGTGCCAGCAGCCAAGTTGACAGACTCTCCTACGAGCAGTACTTG. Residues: CASSQVDRLSYEQYL.

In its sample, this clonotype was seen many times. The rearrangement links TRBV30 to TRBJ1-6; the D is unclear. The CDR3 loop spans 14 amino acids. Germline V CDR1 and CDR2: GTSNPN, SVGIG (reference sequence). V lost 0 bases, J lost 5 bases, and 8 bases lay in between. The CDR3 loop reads CAWSVLTDNSPLHF. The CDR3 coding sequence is TGTGCCTGGAGTGTACTAACGGATAATTCACCCCTCCACTTT.

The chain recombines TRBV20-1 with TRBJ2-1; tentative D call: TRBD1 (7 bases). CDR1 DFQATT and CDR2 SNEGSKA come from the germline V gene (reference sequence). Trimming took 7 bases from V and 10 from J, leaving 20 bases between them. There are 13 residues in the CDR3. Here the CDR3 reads CSVRYQGGREQFF. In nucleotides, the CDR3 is TGCAGTGTACGGTACCAGGGGGGACGGGAGCAGTTCTTC.

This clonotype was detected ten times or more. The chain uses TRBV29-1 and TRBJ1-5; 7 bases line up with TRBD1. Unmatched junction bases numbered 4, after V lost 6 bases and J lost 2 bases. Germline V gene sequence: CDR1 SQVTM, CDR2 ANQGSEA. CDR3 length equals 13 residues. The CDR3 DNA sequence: TGCAGCGTCAGACAGGGCCGCAATCAGCCCCAGCATTTT. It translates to CSVRQGRNQPQHF.

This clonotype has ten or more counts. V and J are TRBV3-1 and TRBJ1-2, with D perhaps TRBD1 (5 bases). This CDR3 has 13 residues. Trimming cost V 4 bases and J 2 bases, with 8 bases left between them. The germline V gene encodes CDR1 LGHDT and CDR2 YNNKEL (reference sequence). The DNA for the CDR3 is TGTGCCAGCAGCCCTGACAGCAACTATGGCTACACCTTC. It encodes CASSPDSNYGYTF.

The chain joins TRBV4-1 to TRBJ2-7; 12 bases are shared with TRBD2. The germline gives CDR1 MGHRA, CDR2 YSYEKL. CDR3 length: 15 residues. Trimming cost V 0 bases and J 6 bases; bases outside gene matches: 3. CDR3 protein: CASSQEPGLAGEQYF. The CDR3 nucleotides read TGCGCCAGCAGCCAAGAGCCGGGACTAGCGGGCGAGCAGTACTTC.

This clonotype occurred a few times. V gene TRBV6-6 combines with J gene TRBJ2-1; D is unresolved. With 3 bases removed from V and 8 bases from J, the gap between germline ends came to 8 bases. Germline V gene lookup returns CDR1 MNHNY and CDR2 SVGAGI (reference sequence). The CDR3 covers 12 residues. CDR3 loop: CASSYIRDEQFF. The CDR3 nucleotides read TGTGCCAGCAGTTATATCCGGGATGAGCAGTTCTTC.

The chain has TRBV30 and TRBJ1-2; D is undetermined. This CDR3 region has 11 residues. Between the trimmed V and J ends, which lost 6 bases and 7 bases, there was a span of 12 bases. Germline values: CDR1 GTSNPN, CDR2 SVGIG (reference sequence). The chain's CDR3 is CACTNGGGYTF. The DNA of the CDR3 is TGTGCCTGTACAAACGGAGGTGGCTACACCTTC.

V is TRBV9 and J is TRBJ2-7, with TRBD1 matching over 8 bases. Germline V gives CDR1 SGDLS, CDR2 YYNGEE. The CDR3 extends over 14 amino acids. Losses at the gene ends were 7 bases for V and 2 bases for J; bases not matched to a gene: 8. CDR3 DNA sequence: TGTGCCAGCGGTCCCGGGACAGGAACCTACGAGCAGTACTTC. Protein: CASGPGTGTYEQYF.

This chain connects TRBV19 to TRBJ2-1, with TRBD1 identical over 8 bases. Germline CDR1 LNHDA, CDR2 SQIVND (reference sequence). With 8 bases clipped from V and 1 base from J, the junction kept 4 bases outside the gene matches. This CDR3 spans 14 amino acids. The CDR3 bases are TGTGCCAGTGAAGGGACAGGATCCTACAATGAGCAGTTCTTC. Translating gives CASEGTGSYNEQFF. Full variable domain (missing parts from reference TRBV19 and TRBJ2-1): DGGITQSPKYLFRKEGQNVTLSCEQNLNHDAMYWYRQDPGQGLRLIYYSQIVNDFQKGDIAEGYSVSREKKESFPLTVTSAQKNPTAFYLCASEGTGSYNEQFFGPGTRLTVL.

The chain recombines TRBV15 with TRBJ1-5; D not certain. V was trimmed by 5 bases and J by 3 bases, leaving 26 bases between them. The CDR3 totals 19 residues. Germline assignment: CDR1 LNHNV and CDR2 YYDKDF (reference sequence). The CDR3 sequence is CATSDGSPKTRQPNQPQHF. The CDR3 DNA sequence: TGTGCCACCAGCGACGGGTCTCCAAAGACGCGGCAGCCCAATCAGCCCCAGCATTTT.

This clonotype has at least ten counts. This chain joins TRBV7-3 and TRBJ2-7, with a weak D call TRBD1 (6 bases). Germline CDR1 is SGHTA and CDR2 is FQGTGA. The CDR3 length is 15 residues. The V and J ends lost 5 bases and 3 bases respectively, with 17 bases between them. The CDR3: CASSPRQGPVYEQYF. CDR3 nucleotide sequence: TGTGCCAGCAGCCCGCGCCAGGGGCCAGTCTACGAGCAGTACTTC.